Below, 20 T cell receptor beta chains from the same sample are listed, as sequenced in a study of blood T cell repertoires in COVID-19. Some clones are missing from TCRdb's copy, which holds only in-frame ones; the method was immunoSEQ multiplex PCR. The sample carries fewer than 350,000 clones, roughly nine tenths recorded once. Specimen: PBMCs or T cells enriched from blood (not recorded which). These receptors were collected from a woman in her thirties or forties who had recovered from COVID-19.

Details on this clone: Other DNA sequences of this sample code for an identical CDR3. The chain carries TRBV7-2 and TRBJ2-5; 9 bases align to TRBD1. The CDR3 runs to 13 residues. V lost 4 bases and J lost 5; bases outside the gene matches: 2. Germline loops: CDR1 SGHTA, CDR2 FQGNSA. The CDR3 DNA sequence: TGTGCCAGCAGCTCCGACAGGGGGGAGACCCAGTACTTC. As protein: CASSSDRGETQYF.

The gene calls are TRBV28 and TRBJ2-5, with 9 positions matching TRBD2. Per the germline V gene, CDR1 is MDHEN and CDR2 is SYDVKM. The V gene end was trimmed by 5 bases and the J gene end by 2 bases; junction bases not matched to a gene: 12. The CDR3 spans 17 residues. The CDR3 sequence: CASSEAGGPGKQETQYF. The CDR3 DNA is TGTGCCAGCAGTGAGGCGGGAGGGCCGGGGAAACAAGAGACCCAGTACTTC.

This chain's CDR3 is CSVGGPLKETQYF. The CDR3 DNA reads TGCAGCGTTGGAGGGCCCCTAAAAGAGACCCAGTACTTC. The genes are TRBV29-1 and TRBJ2-5; the D gene is possibly TRBD2 (5 bases). V gave up 4 bases and J gave up 3 bases, with 12 bases separating them. This CDR3 has 13 amino acids. Germline loops: CDR1 SQVTM, CDR2 ANQGSEA.

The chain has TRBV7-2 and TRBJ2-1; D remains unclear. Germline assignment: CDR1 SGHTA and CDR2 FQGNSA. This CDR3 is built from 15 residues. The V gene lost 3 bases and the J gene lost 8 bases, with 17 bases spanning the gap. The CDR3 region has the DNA TGTGCCAGCAGCTTTCTGCCCCAGGTCCCCCATGAGCAGTTCTTC. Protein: CASSFLPQVPHEQFF.

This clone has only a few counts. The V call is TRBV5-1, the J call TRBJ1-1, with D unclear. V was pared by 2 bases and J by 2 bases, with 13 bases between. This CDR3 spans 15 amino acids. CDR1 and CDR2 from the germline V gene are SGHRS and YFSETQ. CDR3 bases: TGCGCCAGCAGCTTCGTGGAGGACGGAAACACTGAAGCTTTCTTT. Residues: CASSFVEDGNTEAFF.

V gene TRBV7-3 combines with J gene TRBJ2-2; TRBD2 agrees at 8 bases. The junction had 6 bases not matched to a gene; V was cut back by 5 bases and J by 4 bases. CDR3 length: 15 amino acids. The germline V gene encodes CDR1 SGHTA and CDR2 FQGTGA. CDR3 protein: CASSPFTSGTGELFF. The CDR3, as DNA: TGTGCCAGCAGCCCTTTTACTAGCGGCACCGGGGAGCTGTTTTTT.

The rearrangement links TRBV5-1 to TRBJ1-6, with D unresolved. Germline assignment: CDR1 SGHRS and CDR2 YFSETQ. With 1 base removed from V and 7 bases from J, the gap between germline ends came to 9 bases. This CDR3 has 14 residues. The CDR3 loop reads CASSLQVPNSPLHF. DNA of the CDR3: TGCGCCAGCAGCTTGCAGGTTCCCAATTCACCCCTCCACTTT.

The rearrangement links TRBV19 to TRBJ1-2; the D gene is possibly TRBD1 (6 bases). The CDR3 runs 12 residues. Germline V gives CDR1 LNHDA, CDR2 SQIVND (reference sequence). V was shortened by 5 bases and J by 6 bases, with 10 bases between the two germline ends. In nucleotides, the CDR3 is TGTGCCAGTAGTTTTTCAGGGGATGGCTACACCTTC. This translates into CASSFSGDGYTF.

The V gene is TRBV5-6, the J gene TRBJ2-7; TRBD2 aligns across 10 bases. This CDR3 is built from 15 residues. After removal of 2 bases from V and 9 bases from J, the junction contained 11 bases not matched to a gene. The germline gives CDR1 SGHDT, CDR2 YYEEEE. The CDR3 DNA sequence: TGTGCCAGCAGCTTCAGGGCTAGCGGGAGACGTGTGCAGTACTTC. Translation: CASSFRASGRRVQYF.

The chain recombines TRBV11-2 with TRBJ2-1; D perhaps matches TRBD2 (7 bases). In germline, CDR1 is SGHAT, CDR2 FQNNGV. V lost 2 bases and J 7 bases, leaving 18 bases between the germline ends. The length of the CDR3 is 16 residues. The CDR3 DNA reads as TGTGCCAGCAGCTTACGGACAGCGGGATTAGTAAATGAGCAGTTCTTC. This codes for CASSLRTAGLVNEQFF.

CDR3 residues: CASSGHRGRNSPLHF. CDR3 bases: TGTGCCAGCAGTGGCCACAGGGGAAGAAATTCACCCCTCCACTTT. The chain combines TRBV6-2 or TRBV6-3 with TRBJ1-6; 7 bases fit TRBD1. CDR1 and CDR2 (germline): MNHEY, SVGEGT. The CDR3 runs to 15 residues. Losses at the gene ends were 5 bases for V and 7 bases for J; bases not matched to a gene: 8.

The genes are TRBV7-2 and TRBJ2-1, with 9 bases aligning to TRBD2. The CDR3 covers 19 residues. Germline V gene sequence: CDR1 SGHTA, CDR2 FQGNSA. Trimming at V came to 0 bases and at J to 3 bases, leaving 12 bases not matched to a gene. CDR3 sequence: CASSLAAGMAGGGYNEQFF. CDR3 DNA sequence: TGTGCCAGCAGCTTAGCCGCGGGGATGGCGGGAGGGGGCTACAATGAGCAGTTCTTC.

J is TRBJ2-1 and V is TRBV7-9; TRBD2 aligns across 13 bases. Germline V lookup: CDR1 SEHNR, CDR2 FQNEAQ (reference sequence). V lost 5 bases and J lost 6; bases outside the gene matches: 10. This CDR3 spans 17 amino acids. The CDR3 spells CASSPVNGLAGANEQFF. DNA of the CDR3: TGTGCCAGCAGCCCTGTAAATGGACTAGCGGGGGCCAATGAGCAGTTCTTC.

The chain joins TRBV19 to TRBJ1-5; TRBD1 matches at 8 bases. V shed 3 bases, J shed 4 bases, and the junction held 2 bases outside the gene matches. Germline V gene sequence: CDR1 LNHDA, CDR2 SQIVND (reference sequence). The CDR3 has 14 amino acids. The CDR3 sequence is CASSMTGVNQPQHF. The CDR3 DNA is TGTGCCAGTAGTATGACAGGGGTTAATCAGCCCCAGCATTTT.

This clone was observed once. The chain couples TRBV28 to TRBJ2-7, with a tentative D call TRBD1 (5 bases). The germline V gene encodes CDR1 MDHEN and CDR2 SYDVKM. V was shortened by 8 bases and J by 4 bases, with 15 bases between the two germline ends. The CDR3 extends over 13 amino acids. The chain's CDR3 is CASGDRIRYEQYF. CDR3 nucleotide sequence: TGTGCCAGCGGAGACAGAATACGTTACGAGCAGTACTTC.

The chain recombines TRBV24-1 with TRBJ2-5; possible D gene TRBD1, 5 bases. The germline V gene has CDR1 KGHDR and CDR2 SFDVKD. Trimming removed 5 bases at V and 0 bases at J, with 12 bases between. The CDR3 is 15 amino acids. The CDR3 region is CATSASGSYQETQYF. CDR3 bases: TGTGCCACCAGTGCCTCAGGGTCCTACCAAGAGACCCAGTACTTC.

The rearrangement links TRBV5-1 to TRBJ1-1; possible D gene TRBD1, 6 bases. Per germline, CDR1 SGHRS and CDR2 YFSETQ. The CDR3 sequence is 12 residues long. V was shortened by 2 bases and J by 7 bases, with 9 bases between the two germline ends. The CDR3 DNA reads TGCGCCAGCAGCTTAGGGACAAATGAAGCTTTCTTT. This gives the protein CASSLGTNEAFF.

In DNA, the CDR3 is TGTGCCTGGAAGGGCGGGACGCATTTTCGTACCTTCTCCACAGATACGCAGTATTTT. This codes for CAWKGGTHFRTFSTDTQYF. V and J are TRBV30 and TRBJ2-3; D perhaps matches TRBD2 (6 bases). This CDR3 is built from 19 residues. From germline, CDR1 is GTSNPN and CDR2 SVGIG (reference sequence). The germline V and J ends were trimmed by 4 bases and 2 bases, with 28 bases remaining between them.

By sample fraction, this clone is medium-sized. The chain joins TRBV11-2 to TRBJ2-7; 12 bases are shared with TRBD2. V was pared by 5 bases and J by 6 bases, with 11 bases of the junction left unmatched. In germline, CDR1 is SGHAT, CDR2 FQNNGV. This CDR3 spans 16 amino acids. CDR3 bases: TGTGCCAGCAGCCCGTCTAGCGGGAGGGACTTACTCGAGCAGTACTTC. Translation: CASSPSSGRDLLEQYF.

The CDR3 here is CATSPGTPSGANVLTF. The DNA for the CDR3 is TGTGCCACCAGCCCCGGGACTCCATCCGGGGCCAACGTCCTGACTTTC. V usage is TRBV15 and J usage is TRBJ2-6; a weak D match, TRBD2 (6 bases). V was trimmed by 5 bases and J by 4 bases, leaving 15 bases between them. This CDR3 is 16 amino acids long. Per germline, CDR1 LNHNV and CDR2 YYDKDF (reference sequence).